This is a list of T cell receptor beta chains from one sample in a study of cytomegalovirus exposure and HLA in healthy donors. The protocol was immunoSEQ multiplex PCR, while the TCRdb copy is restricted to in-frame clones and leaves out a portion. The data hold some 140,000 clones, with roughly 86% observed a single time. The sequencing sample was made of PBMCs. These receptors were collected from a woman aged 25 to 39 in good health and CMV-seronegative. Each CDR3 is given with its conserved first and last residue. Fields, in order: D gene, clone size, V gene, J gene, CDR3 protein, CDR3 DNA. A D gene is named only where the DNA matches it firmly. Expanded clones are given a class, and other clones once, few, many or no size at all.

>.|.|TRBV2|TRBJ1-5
CASSDREGRQPQHF
TGTGCCAGCAGTGACAGGGAGGGTCGTCAGCCCCAGCATTTT
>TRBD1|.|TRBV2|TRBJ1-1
CASTPRTGWNTEAFF
TGTGCCAGCACCCCCCGGACAGGTTGGAACACTGAAGCTTTCTTT
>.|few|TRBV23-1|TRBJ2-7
CASSLSASSYEQYF
TGCGCCAGCAGTCTTTCGGCTAGCTCCTACGAGCAGTACTTC
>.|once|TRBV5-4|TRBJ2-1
CASSHRDLPYNEQFF
TGTGCCAGCAGCCACCGGGACTTACCCTACAATGAGCAGTTCTTC
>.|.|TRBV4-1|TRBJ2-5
CASSYRVRDTQYF
TGCGCCAGCAGCTACCGGGTACGCGACACCCAGTACTTC
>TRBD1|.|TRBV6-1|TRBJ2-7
CASSALSRQGIDEQYF
TGTGCCAGCAGTGCGCTTTCGAGACAGGGGATCGACGAGCAGTACTTC
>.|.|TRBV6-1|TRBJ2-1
CASRLNEQFF
TGTGCCAGCAGACTTAATGAGCAGTTCTTC
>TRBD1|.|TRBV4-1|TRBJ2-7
CASSPNRGRVHEQYF
TGCGCCAGCAGCCCAAACAGGGGGCGCGTGCACGAGCAGTACTTC
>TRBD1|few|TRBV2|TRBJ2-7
CASKEDRDHEQYF
TGTGCCAGCAAGGAGGACAGGGACCACGAGCAGTACTTC
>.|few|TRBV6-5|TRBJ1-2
CASSYLGVYTF
TGTGCCAGCAGTTACTTAGGGGTCTACACCTTC
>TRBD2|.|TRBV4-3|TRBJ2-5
CASSQDRAGVRKTQYF
TGCGCCAGCAGCCAAGATCGAGCGGGGGTGCGGAAGACCCAGTACTTC
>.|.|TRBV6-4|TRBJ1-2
CASSNSGGSYGYTF
TGTGCCAGCAGCAATTCGGGGGGGAGCTATGGCTACACCTTC
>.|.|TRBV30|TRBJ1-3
CAWEGEIRHF
TGTGCCTGGGAGGGGGAGATAAGACATTTT
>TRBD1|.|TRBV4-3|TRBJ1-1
CASSQGQGDRNTEAFF
TGCGCCAGCAGCCAAGGACAGGGGGATAGGAACACTGAAGCTTTCTTT
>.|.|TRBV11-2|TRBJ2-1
CASSLGIGVSYNEQFF
TGTGCCAGCAGCCTAGGGATAGGGGTGAGTTACAATGAGCAGTTCTTC
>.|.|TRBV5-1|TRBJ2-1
CASRLDDTYNEQFF
TGCGCCAGCCGACTAGACGACACCTACAATGAGCAGTTCTTC
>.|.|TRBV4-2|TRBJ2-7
CASSQDYNGGPYEQYF
TGTGCCAGCAGCCAAGATTATAACGGGGGGCCTTACGAGCAGTACTTC
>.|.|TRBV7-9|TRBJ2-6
CASSYGPPDRSSGANVLTF
TGTGCCAGCAGCTACGGACCCCCGGACAGAAGCTCTGGGGCCAACGTCCTGACTTTC
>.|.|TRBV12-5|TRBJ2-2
CASGLPTITGELFF
TGTGCTAGTGGTTTGCCGACAATTACCGGGGAGCTGTTTTTT
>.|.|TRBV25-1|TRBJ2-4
CASSETGAKNIQYF
TGTGCCAGCAGTGAGACGGGGGCCAAAAACATTCAGTACTTC
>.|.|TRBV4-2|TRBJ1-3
CASSKPSPGNTIYF
TGTGCCAGCAGTAAACCGAGTCCTGGAAACACCATATATTTT
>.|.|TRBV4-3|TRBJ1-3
CASSQDGRANSGNTIYF
TGCGCCAGCAGCCAAGATGGGCGGGCCAACTCTGGAAACACCATATATTTT
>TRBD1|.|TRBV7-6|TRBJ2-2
CASSLTGGAEVTGELFF
TGTGCCAGCAGCTTGACAGGGGGCGCGGAGGTCACCGGGGAGCTGTTTTTT
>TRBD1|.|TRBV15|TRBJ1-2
CATSPDREIYGYTF
TGTGCCACCAGCCCGGACAGGGAGATCTATGGCTACACCTTC
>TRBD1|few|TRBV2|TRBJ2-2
CASRGQGSGELFF
TGTGCCAGCCGTGGACAGGGGTCCGGGGAGCTGTTTTTT
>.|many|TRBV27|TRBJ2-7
CASSPKTLYSYEQYF
TGTGCCAGCAGCCCGAAGACACTGTACTCCTACGAGCAGTACTTC
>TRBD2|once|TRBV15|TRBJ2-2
CATSRDLRLAGVANTGELFF
TGTGCCACCAGCAGGGACTTGAGACTAGCGGGGGTTGCGAACACCGGGGAGCTGTTTTTT
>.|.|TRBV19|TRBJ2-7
CASSITRADEQYF
TGTGCCAGTAGTATTACCAGGGCGGACGAGCAGTACTTC
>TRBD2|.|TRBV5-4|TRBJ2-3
CAIGSGGRDTQYF
TGTGCCATCGGGAGCGGGGGGAGAGATACGCAGTATTTT
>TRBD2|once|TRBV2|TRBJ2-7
CASRPTSGSYEQYF
TGTGCCAGCCGGCCGACTAGCGGATCCTACGAGCAGTACTTC
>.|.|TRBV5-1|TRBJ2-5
CASRDNQETQYF
TGCGCCAGCAGGGACAACCAAGAGACCCAGTACTTC
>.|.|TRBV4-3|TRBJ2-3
CASSQDTGTLLTDTQYF
TGCGCCAGCAGCCAAGACACCGGGACTCTTCTCACAGATACGCAGTATTTT